The sample holds many counts of the clone carrying this TCR beta chain. Antigen: not known. At one boundary the junction diverges from the germline segment, which might be a read error. Template material for TCR beta VDJ and CDR3 profiling consisted of genomic DNA. TCRdb reanalysed the reads using MiXCR and keeps one entry per CDR3 protein. The sample carries around 250,000 distinct CDR3 sequences, roughly 82% recorded once. The data originate from a study of CD8+CD57+ T cells in acquired aplastic anemia. Broader study findings: It was found that almost 30 CD8+ CDR3 sequences were shared between patients and controls.

Germline CDR1 reads SNHLY; CDR2 reads FYNNEI. The CDR3 extends over 13 amino acids. Whoever was chosen for sequencing had shown CD8+CD57+ cell expansion by flow cytometry. The clonotype was recovered from a human donor with aplastic anemia. This chain connects TRBV2 to TRBJ2-3, with TRBD2 matching 8 bases. The specimen was sorted CD4+, CD8+, or CD8+CD57+ T cells (not recorded which) from PBMCs. In nucleotides, the CDR3 is TGTGGCAGCGGGGCGGGGGGTCCCGATACGCAGTATTTT. Translating it yields CGSGAGGPDTQYF.